A single sample is the source of the 20 T cell receptor beta chains below, sequenced in a study of OX40 agonist ivuxolimab in advanced cancers. TCRdb's copy holds only in-frame clones and misses some; the assay was immunoSEQ multiplex PCR. The sample lists some 100,000 clones, over 75% occurring once. The source material was CD4+ or CD8+ T cells sorted from blood, sampled in a trial of the OX40 agonist ivuxolimab. The receptors were sampled from an adult with an advanced solid tumor such as melanoma, head and neck, liver or kidney cancer.

This chain joins TRBV7-9 and TRBJ2-7; D is perhaps TRBD1 (7 bases). The germline gives CDR1 SEHNR, CDR2 FQNEAQ (reference sequence). The CDR3 has 17 residues. The germline V and J ends were trimmed by 3 bases and 2 bases, with 20 bases remaining between them. The CDR3 nucleotides are TGTGCCAGCAGCTTCCCGAGCCACAGGGGAGGAACCTACGAGCAGTACTTC. Protein: CASSFPSHRGGTYEQYF.

This rearrangement joins TRBV9 to TRBJ1-4; 7 bases are a match to TRBD1. In germline, CDR1 is SGDLS, CDR2 YYNGEE. V was clipped by 3 bases and J by 5 bases; unmatched bases: 7. This CDR3 spans 15 amino acids. DNA of the CDR3: TGTGCCAGCAGCGGCGCCGGGACAGCAAATGAAAAACTGTTTTTT. Its translation: CASSGAGTANEKLFF.

This chain joins TRBV9 and TRBJ2-7; possible D gene TRBD2, 5 bases. Between the trimmed V and J ends, which lost 3 bases and 6 bases, there was a span of 16 bases. CDR1 is SGDLS and CDR2 is YYNGEE in the germline V gene. The CDR3 has 14 amino acids. The CDR3 is CASSAEARVGEQYF. DNA for the CDR3: TGTGCCAGCAGCGCTGAGGCGAGGGTCGGCGAGCAGTACTTC.

The chain joins TRBV19 to TRBJ2-1; 10 nucleotides line up with TRBD2. V lost 10 bases and J lost 1; bases outside the gene matches: 7. The CDR3 runs to 15 residues. The germline gives CDR1 LNHDA, CDR2 SQIVND (reference sequence). The CDR3 loop is CATKLTSGSYNEQFF. CDR3 DNA sequence: TGTGCCACCAAGCTGACTAGCGGGTCCTACAATGAGCAGTTCTTC.

The chain recombines TRBV5-6 with TRBJ1-2, with D uncertain. This CDR3 is 13 amino acids long. Trimming removed 2 bases at V and 8 bases at J, with 13 bases between. Germline V gene lookup returns CDR1 SGHDT and CDR2 YYEEEE. DNA for the CDR3: TGTGCCAGCAGCTTCGCTAGGGCCGAGGGCTACACCTTC. Amino acid sequence: CASSFARAEGYTF.

The chain uses TRBV5-4 and TRBJ2-2, with TRBD1 as a possible D gene (5 bases). The V end lost 5 bases, the J end lost 1 base, and 15 bases lay between the germline ends. CDR1 is SGHNT, CDR2 YYREEE, per germline (reference sequence). CDR3 length: 16 amino acids. The CDR3 nucleotides read TGTGCCAGCAGTTCCTCGGGCAGGGTGAACACCGGGGAGCTGTTTTTT. It specifies CASSSSGRVNTGELFF.

V and J are TRBV7-2 and TRBJ1-1; D not resolved. The CDR3 totals 14 residues. In germline, CDR1 is SGHTA, CDR2 FQGNSA. Trimming left V 4 bases short and J 3 bases short, with 12 bases between. The DNA for the CDR3 is TGTGCCAGCAGCTCGGACTTTGGGCACACTGAAGCTTTCTTT. Translation gives CASSSDFGHTEAFF.

This clone was counted a few times. The chain uses TRBV6-1 and TRBJ1-5; no clear D gene. The germline V gene has CDR1 MNHNS and CDR2 SASEGT. The CDR3 contains 14 residues. Trimming cost V 7 bases and J 0 bases, with 10 bases left between them. Here the CDR3 reads CASMNIHSNQPQHF. Written as DNA, the CDR3 is TGTGCCAGCATGAACATACATAGCAATCAGCCCCAGCATTTT.

The J gene is TRBJ2-1, the V gene TRBV6-5; 9 bases are a match to TRBD2. V shed 6 bases and J 0 bases; nucleotides not matched to a gene: 3. The length of the CDR3 is 15 residues. Germline V CDR1 and CDR2: MNHEY, SVGAGI. The CDR3 reads CASSISGSSYNEQFF. The CDR3 nucleotides read TGTGCCAGCAGCATTAGCGGGAGCTCCTACAATGAGCAGTTCTTC.

This clone appeared a few times. V gene TRBV19 combines with J gene TRBJ2-1; D is unresolved. The germline V gene encodes CDR1 LNHDA and CDR2 SQIVND (reference sequence). V was pared by 4 bases and J by 5 bases, with 12 bases between. This CDR3 contains 14 residues. The CDR3 here is CASSTTTGHNEQFF. The CDR3 DNA is TGTGCCAGTAGTACAACGACGGGCCACAATGAGCAGTTCTTC.

The chain combines TRBV5-1 with TRBJ1-1; 7 nucleotides match TRBD1. The CDR3 covers 15 residues. Germline CDR1 and CDR2: SGHRS and YFSETQ. V trimming: 5 bases; J trimming: 1 base; junction bases outside the gene matches: 8. The CDR3 sequence is CASSLPKGANTEAFF. The CDR3 bases are TGCGCCAGCAGTCTCCCGAAGGGGGCGAACACTGAAGCTTTCTTT.

The genes are TRBV29-1 and TRBJ2-7, with 13 bases lining up with TRBD2. This CDR3 is built from 15 residues. Germline CDR1 SQVTM, CDR2 ANQGSEA. The junction had 7 bases not matched to a gene; V was cut back by 3 bases and J by 5 bases. In nucleotides, the CDR3 is TGCAGCGTTGAGTTAGGACTAGCGGGAGTTGACGAGCAGTACTTC. It translates to CSVELGLAGVDEQYF.

This chain connects TRBV5-1 to TRBJ2-5; 10 bases agree with TRBD2. V shed 1 base and J 4 bases; nucleotides not matched to a gene: 1. CDR3 length: 14 residues. Germline values: CDR1 SGHRS, CDR2 YFSETQ. Written as DNA, the CDR3 is TGCGCCAGCAGCTTGCTAGCGGGAGCAGAGACCCAGTACTTC. Its protein is CASSLLAGAETQYF. The full variable domain, its missing parts supplied by reference TRBV5-1 and TRBJ2-5, is KAGVTQTPRYLIKTRGQQVTLSCSPISGHRSVSWYQQTPGQGLQFLFEYFSETQRNKGNFPGRFSGRQFSNSRSEMNVSTLELGDSALYLCASSLLAGAETQYFGPGTRLLVL.

J is TRBJ2-7 and V is TRBV6-1; D call uncertain. Germline CDR1 reads MNHNS; CDR2 reads SASEGT. The CDR3 is 13 amino acids. V shed 5 bases and J shed 2 bases, with 10 bases lying between them. As DNA, the CDR3 is TGTGCCAGCAGTTGGGAAAAAACCTACGAGCAGTACTTC. Protein: CASSWEKTYEQYF.

V gene TRBV5-6 combines with J gene TRBJ2-5; D remains ambiguous. Germline loops: CDR1 SGHDT, CDR2 YYEEEE. There are 13 residues in the CDR3. V gave up 4 bases and J gave up 4 bases, with 11 bases separating them. The CDR3: CASSPGPLETQYF. CDR3 nucleotides: TGTGCCAGCAGCCCCGGACCATTAGAGACCCAGTACTTC.

V usage is TRBV7-9 and J usage is TRBJ2-6; 8 positions agree with TRBD1. Germline V gives CDR1 SEHNR, CDR2 FQNEAQ (reference sequence). The CDR3 is made up of 17 amino acids. V trimming: 5 bases; J trimming: 0 bases; junction bases outside the gene matches: 6. CDR3 loop: CASSGRGLLSGANVLTF. DNA of the CDR3: TGTGCCAGCAGCGGCAGGGGGCTCCTCTCTGGGGCCAACGTCCTGACTTTC.

The chain uses TRBV11-3 and TRBJ2-5; D is unclear. Trimming stripped 1 base from V and 4 bases from J, with 7 bases between. CDR1 SGHNT and CDR2 YENEEA come from the germline V gene. This CDR3 is built from 13 residues. DNA for the CDR3: TGTGCCAGCAGCTTAGGGGTCCGAGAGACCCAGTACTTC. The encoded protein is CASSLGVRETQYF. Drawing the rest from reference TRBV11-3 and TRBJ2-5, the complete variable domain is EAGVVQSPRYKIIEKKQPVAFWCNPISGHNTLYWYLQNLGQGPELLIRYENEEAVDDSQLPKDRFSAERLKGVDSTLKIQPAELGDSAVYLCASSLGVRETQYFGPGTRLLVL.

This clone has only a few counts. The gene calls are TRBV7-8 and TRBJ1-1; D is unclear. The length of the CDR3 is 14 residues. CDR1 and CDR2 from the germline V gene are SGHVS and FQNEAQ. V dropped 2 bases and J dropped 2 bases, with 9 bases sitting between them. CDR3 amino acids: CASSLTEANTEAFF. The CDR3 nucleotides are TGTGCCAGCAGCTTAACCGAAGCAAACACTGAAGCTTTCTTT. The full variable domain, rest sourced from reference TRBV7-8 and TRBJ1-1, is GAGVSQSPRYKVAKRGQDVALRCDPISGHVSLFWYQQALGQGPEFLTYFQNEAQLDKSGLPSDRFFAERPEGSVSTLKIQRTQQEDSAVYLCASSLTEANTEAFFGQGTRLTVV.

The CDR3 loop is CAISEPGYEQYF. DNA for the CDR3: TGTGCCATCAGTGAGCCAGGCTACGAGCAGTACTTC. The chain couples TRBV10-3 to TRBJ2-7; D is ambiguous. The germline CDR1 and CDR2 sequences are ENHRY and SYGVKD. V was shortened by 2 bases and J by 3 bases, with 5 bases between the two germline ends. The CDR3 length is 12 residues.

The chain is built from TRBV11-1 and TRBJ2-3, with D perhaps matching TRBD2 (5 bases). CDR3 length: 13 amino acids. Germline V gene lookup returns CDR1 SGHAT and CDR2 FQDESV (reference sequence). V was clipped by 4 bases and J by 2 bases, with 7 bases between them. The CDR3, as DNA: TGTGCCAGCAGCTCCGGGAACACAGATACGCAGTATTTT. As protein: CASSSGNTDTQYF.